The clone carrying this T cell receptor beta chain was seen a handful of times. No antigen is known for it. Naivety among CD8 cells was defined by CD45RO negativity and positive CCR7 selection, thereby excluding terminally differentiated effector memory CD45RA+ cells. This CDR3 region has 14 residues. Germline lookup yields CDR1 SEHNR and CDR2 FQNEAQ (reference sequence). Trimming removed 3 bases from V and 7 bases from J, with 12 bases in between. The data were obtained in a study of shared clonotypes between healthy human individuals. Clones were read by immunoSEQ multiplex PCR, and TCRdb kept only the in-frame ones, dropping some. Among roughly 2.1 million clones listed, 85% to 95% were seen once. Whole-study results and caveats: Generally, estimated richness proved larger in naive subsets than it did in memory subsets.

This clonotype was obtained from a man aged 18 to 29 in good health. Some clones in this sample may be carry-over from other donors' samples. The J gene is TRBJ2-2, the V gene TRBV7-9; D gene unclear. Sequenced material: naive CD8+ T cells from PBMCs. The CDR3 DNA reads as TGTGCCAGCAGCTTCGAACTGGAGTACGGGGAGCTGTTTTTT. Its translation is CASSFELEYGELFF.